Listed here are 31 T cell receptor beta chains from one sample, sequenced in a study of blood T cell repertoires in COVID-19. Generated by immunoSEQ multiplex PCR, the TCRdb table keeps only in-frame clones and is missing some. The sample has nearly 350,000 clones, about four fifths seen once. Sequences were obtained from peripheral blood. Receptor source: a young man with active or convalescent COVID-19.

The CDR3 bases are TGTGCCAGCAGCCAAGATCCCGCAGGGGTCTATGGCTACACCTTC. Translating it yields CASSQDPAGVYGYTF. V and J are TRBV3-1 (or the pseudogene TRBV3-2) and TRBJ1-2; the D gene is possibly TRBD1 (6 bases). V shed 0 bases and J shed 4 bases, with 12 bases lying between them. This CDR3 comprises 15 residues. Germline values: CDR1 LGHDT, CDR2 YNNKEL (reference sequence).

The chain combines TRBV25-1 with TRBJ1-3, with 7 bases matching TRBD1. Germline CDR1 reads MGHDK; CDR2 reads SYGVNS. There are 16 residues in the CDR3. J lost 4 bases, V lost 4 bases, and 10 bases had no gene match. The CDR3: CASSGRDRVLGNTIYF. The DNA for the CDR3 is TGTGCCAGCAGTGGCCGCGACAGGGTTTTGGGAAACACCATATATTTT. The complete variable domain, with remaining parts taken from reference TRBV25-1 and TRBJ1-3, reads EADIYQTPRYLVIGTGKKITLECSQTMGHDKMYWYQQDPGMELHLIHYSYGVNSTEKGDLSSESTVSRIRTEHFPLTLESARPSHTSQYLCASSGRDRVLGNTIYFGEGSWLTVV.

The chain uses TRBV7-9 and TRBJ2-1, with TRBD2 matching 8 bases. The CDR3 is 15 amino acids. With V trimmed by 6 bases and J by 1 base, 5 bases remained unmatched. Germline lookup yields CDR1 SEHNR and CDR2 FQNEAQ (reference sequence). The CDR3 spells CASRAGGLSYNEQFF. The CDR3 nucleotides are TGTGCCAGCAGGGCGGGAGGCCTTTCCTACAATGAGCAGTTCTTC.

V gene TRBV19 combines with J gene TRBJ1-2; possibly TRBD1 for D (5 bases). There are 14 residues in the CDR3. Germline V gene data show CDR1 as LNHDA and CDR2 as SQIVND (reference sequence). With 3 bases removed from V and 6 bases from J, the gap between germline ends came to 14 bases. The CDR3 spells CASSILPGGDGYTF. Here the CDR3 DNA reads TGTGCCAGTAGTATCTTGCCGGGGGGAGATGGCTACACCTTC.

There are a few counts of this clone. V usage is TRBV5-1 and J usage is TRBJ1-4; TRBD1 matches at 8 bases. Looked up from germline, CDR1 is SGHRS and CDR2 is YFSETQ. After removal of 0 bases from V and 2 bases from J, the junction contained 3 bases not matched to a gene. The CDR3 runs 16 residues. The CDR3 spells CASSLGQGATNEKLFF. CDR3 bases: TGCGCCAGCAGCTTGGGGCAGGGGGCGACTAATGAAAAACTGTTTTTT.

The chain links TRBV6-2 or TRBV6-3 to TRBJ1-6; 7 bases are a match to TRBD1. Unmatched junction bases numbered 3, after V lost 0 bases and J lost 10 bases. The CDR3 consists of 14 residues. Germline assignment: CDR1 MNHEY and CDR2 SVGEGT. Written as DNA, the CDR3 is TGTGCCAGCAGTTACTCTGCAGGGGGATCACCCCTCCACTTT. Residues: CASSYSAGGSPLHF.

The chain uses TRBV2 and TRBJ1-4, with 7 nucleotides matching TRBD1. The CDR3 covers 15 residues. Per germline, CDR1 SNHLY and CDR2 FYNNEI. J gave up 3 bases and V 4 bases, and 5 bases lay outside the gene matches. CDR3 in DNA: TGTGCCAGCAGTGTACGACAGGGTTCTAATGAAAAACTGTTTTTT. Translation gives CASSVRQGSNEKLFF. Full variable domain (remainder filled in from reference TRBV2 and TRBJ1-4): EPEVTQTPSHQVTQMGQEVILRCVPISNHLYFYWYRQILGQKVEFLVSFYNNEISEKSEIFDDQFSVERPDGSNFTLKIRSTKLEDSAMYFCASSVRQGSNEKLFFGSGTQLSVL.

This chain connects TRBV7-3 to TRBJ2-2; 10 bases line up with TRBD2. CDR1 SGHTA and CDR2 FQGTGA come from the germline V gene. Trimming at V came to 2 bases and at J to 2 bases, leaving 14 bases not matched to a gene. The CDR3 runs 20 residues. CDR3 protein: CASSLGRVSGRRINTGELFF. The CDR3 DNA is TGTGCCAGCAGCTTAGGGAGGGTTAGCGGGAGGAGAATAAACACCGGGGAGCTGTTTTTT.

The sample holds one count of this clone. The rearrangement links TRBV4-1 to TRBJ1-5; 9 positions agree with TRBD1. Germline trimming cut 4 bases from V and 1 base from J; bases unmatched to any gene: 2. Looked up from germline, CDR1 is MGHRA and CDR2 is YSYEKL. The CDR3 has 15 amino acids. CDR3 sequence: CASSRTGASNQPQHF. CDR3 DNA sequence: TGCGCCAGCAGCCGGACAGGGGCGAGCAATCAGCCCCAGCATTTT.

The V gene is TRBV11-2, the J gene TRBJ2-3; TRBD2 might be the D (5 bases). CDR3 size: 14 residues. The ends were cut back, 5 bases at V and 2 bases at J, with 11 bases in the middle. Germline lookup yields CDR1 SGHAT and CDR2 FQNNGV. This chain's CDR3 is CASSPGLVTDTQYF. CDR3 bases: TGTGCCAGCAGCCCCGGACTCGTCACAGATACGCAGTATTTT.

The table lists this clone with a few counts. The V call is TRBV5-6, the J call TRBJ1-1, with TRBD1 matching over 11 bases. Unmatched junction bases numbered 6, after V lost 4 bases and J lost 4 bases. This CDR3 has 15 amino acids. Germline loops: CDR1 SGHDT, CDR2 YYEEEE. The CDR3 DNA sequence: TGTGCCAGCAGCCCCGGGACAGGGGGGGCCACTGAAGCTTTCTTT. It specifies CASSPGTGGATEAFF. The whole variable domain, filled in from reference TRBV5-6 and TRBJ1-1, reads DAGVTQSPTHLIKTRGQQVTLRCSPKSGHDTVSWYQQALGQGPQFIFQYYEEEERQRGNFPDRFSGHQFPNYSSELNVNALLLGDSALYLCASSPGTGGATEAFFGQGTRLTVV.

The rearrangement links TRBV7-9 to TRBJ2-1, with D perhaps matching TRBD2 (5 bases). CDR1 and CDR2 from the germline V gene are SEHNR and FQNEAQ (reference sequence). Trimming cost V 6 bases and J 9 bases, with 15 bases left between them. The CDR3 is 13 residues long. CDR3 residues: CASRYPLEAEQFF. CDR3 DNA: TGTGCCAGCAGGTACCCCTTGGAGGCTGAGCAGTTCTTC.

This CDR3 is CASNPTGPNTIYF. CDR3 sequence (DNA): TGTGCCAGCAACCCGACAGGGCCTAACACCATATATTTT. The V call is TRBV6-5, the J call TRBJ1-3, with 7 bases fitting TRBD1. Per the germline V gene, CDR1 is MNHEY and CDR2 is SVGAGI. There are 13 residues in the CDR3. V lost 7 bases, J lost 7 bases, and 7 bases stayed unmatched.

The CDR3 region is CASSLMGLAGGLSGTQYF. CDR3 in DNA: TGTGCCAGCAGCTTAATGGGTCTAGCGGGGGGACTTTCAGGGACGCAGTATTTT. The chain joins TRBV7-2 to TRBJ2-3; TRBD2 agrees at 11 bases. CDR3 length: 18 residues. Trimming removed 2 bases from V and 9 bases from J; junction bases left unmatched: 16. Germline CDR1 reads SGHTA; CDR2 reads FQGNSA.

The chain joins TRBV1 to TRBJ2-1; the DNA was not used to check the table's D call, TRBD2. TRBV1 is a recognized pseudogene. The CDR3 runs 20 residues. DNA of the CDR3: TGCACCAGCAGCCAATCCCCGGGACTAGCGGGGGTAAGCTCCTACAATGAGCAGTTCTTC. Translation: CTSSQSPGLAGVSSYNEQFF.

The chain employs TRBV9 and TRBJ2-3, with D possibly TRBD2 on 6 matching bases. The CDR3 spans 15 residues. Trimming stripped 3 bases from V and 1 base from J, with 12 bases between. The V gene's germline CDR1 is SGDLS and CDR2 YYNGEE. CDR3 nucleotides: TGTGCCAGCAGCGGACCACTAGCCCGCACAGATACGCAGTATTTT. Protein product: CASSGPLARTDTQYF.

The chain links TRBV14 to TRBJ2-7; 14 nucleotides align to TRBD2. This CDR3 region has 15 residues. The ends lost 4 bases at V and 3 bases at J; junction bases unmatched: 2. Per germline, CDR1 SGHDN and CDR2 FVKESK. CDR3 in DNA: TGTGCCAGCAGCCTGGGACTAGCGGGAGTCTACGAGCAGTACTTC. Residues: CASSLGLAGVYEQYF.

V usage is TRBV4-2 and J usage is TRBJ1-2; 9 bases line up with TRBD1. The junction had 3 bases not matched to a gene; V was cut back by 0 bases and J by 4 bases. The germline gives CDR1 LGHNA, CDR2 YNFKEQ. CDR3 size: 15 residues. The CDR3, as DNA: TGTGCCAGCAGCCAAGAGAAGACAGGGGGCTATGGCTACACCTTC. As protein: CASSQEKTGGYGYTF.

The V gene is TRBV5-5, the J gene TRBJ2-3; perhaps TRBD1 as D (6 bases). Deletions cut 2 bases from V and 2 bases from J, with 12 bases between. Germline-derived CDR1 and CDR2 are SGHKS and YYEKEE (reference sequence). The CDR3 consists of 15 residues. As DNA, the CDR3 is TGTGCCAGCAGCTTCCCGGGACAACCCACAGATACGCAGTATTTT. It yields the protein CASSFPGQPTDTQYF.

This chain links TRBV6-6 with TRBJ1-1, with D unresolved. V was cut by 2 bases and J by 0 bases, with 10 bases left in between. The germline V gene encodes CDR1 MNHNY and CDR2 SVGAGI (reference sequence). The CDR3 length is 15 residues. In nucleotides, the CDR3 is TGTGCCAGCAGTTACCAACCAGCGGTGAACACTGAAGCTTTCTTT. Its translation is CASSYQPAVNTEAFF.

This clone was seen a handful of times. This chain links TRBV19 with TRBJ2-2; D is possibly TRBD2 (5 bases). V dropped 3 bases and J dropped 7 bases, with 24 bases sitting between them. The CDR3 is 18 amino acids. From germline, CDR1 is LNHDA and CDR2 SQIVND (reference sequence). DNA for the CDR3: TGTGCCAGTAGTATCTTTAGGCTGAGGGAACTAGGTAGCGGGGAGCTGTTTTTT. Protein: CASSIFRLRELGSGELFF.

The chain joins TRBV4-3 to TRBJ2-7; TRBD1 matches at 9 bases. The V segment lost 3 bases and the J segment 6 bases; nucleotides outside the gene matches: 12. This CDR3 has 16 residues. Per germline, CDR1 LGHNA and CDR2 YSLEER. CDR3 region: CASSHEPGQGTGEQYF. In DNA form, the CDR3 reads TGCGCCAGCAGCCACGAGCCGGGACAGGGAACGGGCGAGCAGTACTTC.

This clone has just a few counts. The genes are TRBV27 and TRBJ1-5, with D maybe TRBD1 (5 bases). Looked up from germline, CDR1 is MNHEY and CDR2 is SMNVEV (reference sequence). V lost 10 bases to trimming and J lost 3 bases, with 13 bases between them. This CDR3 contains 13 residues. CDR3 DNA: TGTGCCACCTCCCAGGGATACAATCAGCCCCAGCATTTT. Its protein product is CATSQGYNQPQHF.

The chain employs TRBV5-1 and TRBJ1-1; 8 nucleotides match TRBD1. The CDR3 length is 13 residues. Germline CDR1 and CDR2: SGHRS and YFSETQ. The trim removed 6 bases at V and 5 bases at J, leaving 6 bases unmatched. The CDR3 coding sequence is TGCGCCAGCACAGACAGGGGTTGGACTGAAGCTTTCTTT. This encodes CASTDRGWTEAFF.

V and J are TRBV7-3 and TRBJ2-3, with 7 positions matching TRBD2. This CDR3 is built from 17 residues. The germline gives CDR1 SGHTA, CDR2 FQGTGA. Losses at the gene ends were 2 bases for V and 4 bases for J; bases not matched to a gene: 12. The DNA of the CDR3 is TGTGCCAGCAGCTTACGGACTAGGGAGGGTGGGTCAGATACGCAGTATTTT. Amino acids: CASSLRTREGGSDTQYF. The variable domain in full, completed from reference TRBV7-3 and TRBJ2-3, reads GAGVSQTPSNKVTEKGKYVELRCDPISGHTALYWYRQSLGQGPEFLIYFQGTGAADDSGLPNDRFFAVRPEGSVSTLKIQRTERGDSAVYLCASSLRTREGGSDTQYFGPGTRLTVL.

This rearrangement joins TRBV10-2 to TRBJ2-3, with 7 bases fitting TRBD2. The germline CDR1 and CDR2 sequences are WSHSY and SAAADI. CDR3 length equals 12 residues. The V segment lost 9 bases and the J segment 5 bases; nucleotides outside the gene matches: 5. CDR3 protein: CASGGVLDTQYF. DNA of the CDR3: TGCGCCAGTGGGGGGGTCTTAGATACGCAGTATTTT.

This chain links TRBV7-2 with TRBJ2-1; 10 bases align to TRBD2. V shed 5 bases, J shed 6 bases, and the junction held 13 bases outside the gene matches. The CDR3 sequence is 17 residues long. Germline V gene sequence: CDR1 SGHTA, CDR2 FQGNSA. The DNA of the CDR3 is TGTGCCAGCAGCCCCCCCCGAGGGACTAGCGCCCCCAATGAGCAGTTCTTC. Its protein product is CASSPPRGTSAPNEQFF. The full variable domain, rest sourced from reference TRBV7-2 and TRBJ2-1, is GAGVSQSPSNKVTEKGKDVELRCDPISGHTALYWYRQSLGQGLEFLIYFQGNSAPDKSGLPSDRFSAERTGGSVSTLTIQRTQQEDSAVYLCASSPPRGTSAPNEQFFGPGTRLTVL.

The CDR3 here is CASRPTQGANYGYTF. Written as DNA, the CDR3 is TGTGCCAGCAGACCCACACAGGGGGCTAACTATGGCTACACCTTC. The chain couples TRBV9 to TRBJ1-2; 8 bases line up with TRBD1. CDR3 length equals 15 residues. Germline V gene data show CDR1 as SGDLS and CDR2 as YYNGEE. With 5 bases clipped from V and 0 bases from J, the junction kept 6 bases outside the gene matches. Full variable domain (rest looked up from reference TRBV9 and TRBJ1-2): DSGVTQTPKHLITATGQRVTLRCSPRSGDLSVYWYQQSLDQGLQFLIQYYNGEERAKGNILERFSAQQFPDLHSELNLSSLELGDSALYFCASRPTQGANYGYTFGSGTRLTVV.

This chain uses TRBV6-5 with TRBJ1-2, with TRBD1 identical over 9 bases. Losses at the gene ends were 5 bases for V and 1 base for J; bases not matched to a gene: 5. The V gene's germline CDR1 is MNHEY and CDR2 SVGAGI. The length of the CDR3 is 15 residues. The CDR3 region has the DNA TGTGCCAGCAGTCGTCGACAGGGGGATAACTATGGCTACACCTTC. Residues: CASSRRQGDNYGYTF.

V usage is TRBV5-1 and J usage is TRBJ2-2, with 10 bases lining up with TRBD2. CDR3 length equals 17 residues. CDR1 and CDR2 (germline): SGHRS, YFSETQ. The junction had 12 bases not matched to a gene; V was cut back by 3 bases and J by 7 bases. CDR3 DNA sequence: TGCGCCAGCAGCTCCTTACTGACTAGCGGGTCAGGCGGGGAGCTGTTTTTT. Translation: CASSSLLTSGSGGELFF.

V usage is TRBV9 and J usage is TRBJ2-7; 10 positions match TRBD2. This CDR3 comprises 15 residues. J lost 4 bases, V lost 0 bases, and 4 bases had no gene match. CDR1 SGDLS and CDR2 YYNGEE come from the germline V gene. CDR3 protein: CASSVGSGRAYEQYF. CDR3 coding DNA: TGTGCCAGCAGCGTAGGAAGCGGGAGGGCATACGAGCAGTACTTC.